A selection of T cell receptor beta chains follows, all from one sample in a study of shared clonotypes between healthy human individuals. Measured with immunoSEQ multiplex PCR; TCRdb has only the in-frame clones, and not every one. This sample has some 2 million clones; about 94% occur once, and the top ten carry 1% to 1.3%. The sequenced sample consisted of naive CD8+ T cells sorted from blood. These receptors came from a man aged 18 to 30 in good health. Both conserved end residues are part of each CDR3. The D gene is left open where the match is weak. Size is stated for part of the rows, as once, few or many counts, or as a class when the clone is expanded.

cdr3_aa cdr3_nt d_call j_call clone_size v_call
CASSDRTSDTQTQYF TGTGCCAGCAGCGACCGGACTAGCGACACACAGACCCAGTACTTC TRBD2 TRBJ2-5 . TRBV11-2
CASSKTGVGNTIYF TGTGCCAGCAGCAAGACAGGGGTAGGAAACACCATATATTTT . TRBJ1-3 . TRBV21-1
CASSYLSGGGSYEQYF TGTGCCAGCAGCTATCTTAGCGGGGGGGGATCCTACGAGCAGTACTTC TRBD2 TRBJ2-7 . TRBV5-4
CASSAVTGGYEQYF TGCGCCAGCAGTGCGGTCACAGGGGGCTACGAGCAGTACTTC TRBD1 TRBJ2-7 . TRBV10-1
CAISETSPSTDTQYF TGTGCCATCAGTGAGACTAGTCCTAGCACAGATACGCAGTATTTT . TRBJ2-3 . TRBV10-3
CASSPSYNEQFF TGTGCCAGCTCACCCTCATACAATGAGCAGTTCTTC . TRBJ2-1 . TRBV18
CASSSPGQGAYEQYF TGTGCCAGCAGCTCTCCGGGACAGGGGGCCTACGAGCAGTACTTC TRBD1 TRBJ2-7 . TRBV5-4
CASSQDQRIETQYF TGCGCCAGCAGCCAAGATCAGAGGATAGAGACCCAGTACTTC . TRBJ2-5 . TRBV4-1
CASTVTYSEQYF TGTGCCAGCACCGTCACCTACAGCGAGCAGTACTTC . TRBJ2-7 . TRBV6-1
CASSQETGNGYTF TGCGCCAGCAGCCAAGAAACTGGGAACGGCTACACCTTC . TRBJ1-2 . TRBV4-3
CASRDSGTYEQYF TGTGCCAGCAGGGACAGCGGGACGTACGAGCAGTACTTC . TRBJ2-7 . TRBV6-1
CASSESRGLSYEQYF TGTGCCAGCAGCGAATCCAGGGGACTGTCCTACGAGCAGTACTTC . TRBJ2-7 . TRBV13
CASSQGQAPQEQFF TGCGCCAGCAGCCAAGGACAGGCCCCTCAGGAGCAGTTCTTC . TRBJ2-1 . TRBV4-1
CASSSTQTGVGETQYF TGTGCCAGCAGCTCGACCCAGACAGGGGTGGGAGAGACCCAGTACTTC TRBD1 TRBJ2-5 . TRBV13
CASSYSENYEQYF TGTGCCAGCAGTTACTCAGAGAACTACGAGCAGTACTTC . TRBJ2-7 once TRBV6-5
CASSITPVGELFF TGTGCCAGTAGTATCACACCCGTCGGGGAGCTGTTTTTT . TRBJ2-2 once TRBV19
CASSPGQGGSYEQYF TGTGCCAGCAGTCCTGGACAGGGAGGTTCCTACGAGCAGTACTTC TRBD1 TRBJ2-7 once TRBV27
CASSEYPDTQYF TGTGCCAGCAGTGAATATCCAGATACGCAGTATTTT . TRBJ2-3 . TRBV25-1
CASSEIPGGSSYEQYF TGTGCCAGCAGTGAAATTCCGGGCGGGAGCTCCTACGAGCAGTACTTC TRBD2 TRBJ2-7 . TRBV2
CASSEVPDYGYTF TGTGCCAGCAGTGAAGTCCCTGACTATGGCTACACCTTC . TRBJ1-2 . TRBV2
CASSIKGGGTEAFF TGTGCCAGTAGTATAAAGGGAGGGGGCACTGAAGCTTTCTTT . TRBJ1-1 . TRBV19
CASSLNVVAGELFF TGTGCCAGCAGCTTAAATGTGGTTGCCGGGGAGCTGTTTTTT . TRBJ2-2 . TRBV7-6
CASSLAPDSKDGYTF TGTGCCAGCAGCTTAGCCCCTGACAGCAAGGATGGCTACACCTTC . TRBJ1-2 . TRBV7-9
CASSLSPGYPSYEQYF TGTGCCAGCAGTTTATCCCCCGGATACCCCTCCTACGAGCAGTACTTC . TRBJ2-7 . TRBV27
CASSLESYEQYF TGTGCCAGCAGCTTAGAAAGTTACGAGCAGTACTTC . TRBJ2-7 once TRBV11-2
CASIRSRAETQYF TGTGCCAGCATTCGGAGCAGGGCAGAGACCCAGTACTTC . TRBJ2-5 . TRBV6-1
CSVGDLEVYNEQFF TGCAGCGTTGGGGACCTCGAGGTATACAATGAGCAGTTCTTC . TRBJ2-1 . TRBV29-1
CASSYESSYEQYF TGTGCCAGCAGTTACGAGTCTTCCTACGAGCAGTACTTC . TRBJ2-7 . TRBV6-6
CSVETGFHTEAFF TGCAGCGTTGAGACAGGGTTCCACACTGAAGCTTTCTTT TRBD1 TRBJ1-1 . TRBV29-1
CASKAYRETGELFF TGTGCCAGCAAGGCCTACAGGGAGACCGGGGAGCTGTTTTTT . TRBJ2-2 few TRBV6-1
CASSLGGSAEAFF TGTGCCAGCAGCCTAGGGGGTTCGGCTGAAGCTTTCTTT . TRBJ1-1 . TRBV5-6
CASSVGSSYEQYF TGTGCCAGCAGTGTAGGCAGTTCCTACGAGCAGTACTTC . TRBJ2-7 . TRBV25-1
CASSLRSESYEQYF TGTGCCAGCAGCTTACGCAGTGAGTCCTACGAGCAGTACTTC . TRBJ2-7 . TRBV11-2
CASAGHDTYEQYF TGTGCCTCTGCCGGGCACGACACCTACGAGCAGTACTTC . TRBJ2-7 . TRBV30
CASSVSKGTSGRESSYEQYF TGTGCCAGCAGTGTGAGTAAGGGGACTAGCGGGAGGGAGAGCTCCTACGAGCAGTACTTC TRBD2 TRBJ2-7 once TRBV2
CAWSLTGGPTDTQYF TGTGCCTGGAGTCTAACAGGGGGGCCAACAGATACGCAGTATTTT TRBD1 TRBJ2-3 . TRBV30
CASSKIGLSYEQYF TGTGCCAGCAGTAAAATCGGACTCTCCTACGAGCAGTACTTC . TRBJ2-7 . TRBV25-1
CASNPTDTTYEQYF TGCGCCAGCAACCCTACGGACACGACCTACGAGCAGTACTTC . TRBJ2-7 once TRBV4-1
CASSPDRPGVGF TGTGCCAGCAGCCCGGACAGGCCCGGGGTGGGATTC TRBD1 TRBJ1-2 . TRBV28
CASSLSSYEQYF TGTGCCAGCAGCCTCAGCTCCTACGAGCAGTACTTC . TRBJ2-7 . TRBV7-2